The sequence of this T cell receptor (beta chain) was determined in a study of PD-L1 blockade in urothelial cancer. Looking at the study overall: Intravenous atezolizumab, 1,200 mg every 3 weeks, was begun by patients around 2014.

Germline V gene lookup returns CDR1 SGHTA and CDR2 FQGTGA. The CDR3 has 13 residues. V shed 4 bases and J shed 6 bases, with 10 bases lying between them. The time point here: pretreatment peripheral blood. PCRs were each spiked with synthetic TCR analog templates. Libraries were prepared by immunoSEQ multiplex PCR; TCRdb keeps only in-frame clonotypes and omits some of them. Of 35,000 to 45,000 clones detected, roughly four fifths appear once; the ten largest clones hold roughly 6.4%. The chain carries TRBV7-3 and TRBJ2-1; D uncertain. The TCR was taken from a man aged 55 to 69 with urothelial cancer. Sequencing used PBMCs, obtained around atezolizumab (anti-PD-L1) treatment. CDR3 residues: CASSSLPGNEQFF. For the CDR3, the DNA is TGTGCCAGCAGCTCATTACCGGGCAATGAGCAGTTCTTC.